This T cell receptor beta chain was recorded in a study of early T cells in non-severe SARS-CoV-2 infection (dated by TCRdb to 2020 to 2023). Context from the whole study: TCR sequencing used bulk RNA from unsorted whole blood, so alpha and beta chains could not be paired.

The library was made by 5' RACE. The instrument given in TCRdb is NextSeq 500. In the TCR library protocol, unique molecular identifiers were attached to individual cDNA molecules to correct for PCR bias and sequencing error. Both TCR alpha and beta chains were sequenced, and tight co-correlation was observed between alpha and beta sequence abundances in each sample. From the authors' description of their analysis: Decombinator V4 was used to annotate the V gene, J gene and CDR3 of the TCR sequences. Expanded TCRs were defined as changing significantly between any two time points under a Poisson model with p below 0.0001. TCR abundances were normalised to the total number of TCRs sequenced in each sample and reported as counts per million. MAIT TCRs were defined by TRAV1-2 paired with TRAJ12, TRAJ20 or TRAJ33, and iNKT TCRs by TRAV10 paired with TRAJ18. VDJdb, accessed 1 November 2021, was searched for CMV, EBV and SARS-CoV-2 annotated TCRs, with TCRs annotated for multiple antigens excluded. Using fastp at Q25 and MiXCR, TCRdb reprocessed the public reads and kept productive beta chains. Every CDR3 protein is listed once, alongside the most common genes and DNA of its rows. The V and J calls shown here were made by TCRdb, not taken from the authors' results. Counted in this sample were tens of thousands of distinct CDR3 sequences; 15% of them appeared once. The top ten clones comprise less than 7% of the sample.

V is pruned by 0 bases and J by 4 bases, leaving 5 bases of the junction without a gene match. The CDR3, cysteine through phenylalanine, is 15 amino acids long. The entry retains the CDR3 DNA only, 45 bases that are in frame from base 1. The germline V gene encodes CDR1 SGHVS and CDR2 FQNEAQ. Notes on this clonotype: Its antigen is not yet known. It has no much larger one-base neighbor in the sample; base qualities were not kept.

Set within a cohort of healthcare workers in London, UK, this nested case-control study involved weekly PCR testing of nasopharyngeal swabs along with blood sampling. Healthcare workers were recruited during the week of the UK lockdown, between 23 and 31 March 2020, and followed weekly for up to about 15 weeks. Study-wide findings and limitations: VDJdb matching was skewed toward anti-spike CD8 responses and likely underestimated virus-specific expansions by missing private and CD4 specificities.

This sequence uses TRBV7-8 and TRBJ1-1, and TRBD1 aligns with 7 junction nucleotides. The receptor comes from an adult who was a healthcare worker with PCR-confirmed SARS-CoV-2 infection or an uninfected control (not recorded which). The sample consisted of whole blood. The DNA reads TGTGCCAGCAGCTTAGCCAGGGGGGGAGGCACTGAAGCTTTCTTT. Its translation reads: CASSLARGGGTEAFF.